This section outlines one T cell receptor beta chain sequence together with its context. Its antigen is not identified. CDR1 is GTSNPN, CDR2 SVGIG, per germline (reference sequence). The CDR3 contains 14 residues. Between the trimmed V and J ends, which lost 2 bases and 1 base, there was a span of 12 bases. The data derive from a study of blood T cells in healthy people across ages. Study-wide results and limits: Diversity was higher, and naive CD4+ cells more numerous, in long-lived donors than in aged donors.

A J-beta primer mix and a sample-barcoded 5' primer were used in a second PCR of about 7 to 12 cycles. TCRdb re-analysed the 5' RACE reads in MiXCR, keeping a single row per CDR3 protein. The table lists 650,000 to 950,000 distinct CDR3 sequences, 40% to 50% of them singletons, with about 19% in the top ten. The clonotype originates from a man between 60 and 75 years old in good health. The sequencing sample was made of blood. J is TRBJ2-7 and V is TRBV30, with D unresolved. The CDR3 is CAWSSTRSSYEQYF. CDR3 in DNA: TGTGCCTGGAGTTCAACGCGGAGTTCCTACGAGCAGTACTTC.